These 6 T cell receptor beta chains share one sample of origin, sequenced in a study of blood T cell repertoires in COVID-19. Measured with immunoSEQ multiplex PCR; TCRdb has only the in-frame clones, and not every one. The table records some 250,000 clones, approximately 80% of them present only once. The sequenced material came from peripheral blood. The receptors stem from a man aged 25 to 40 who had recovered from COVID-19.

This chain uses TRBV6-2 or TRBV6-3 with TRBJ1-2; no definite D call. The germline V gene has CDR1 MNHEY and CDR2 SVGEGT. The length of the CDR3 is 14 residues. V was pared by 6 bases and J by 0 bases, with 11 bases between. In DNA form, the CDR3 reads TGTGCCAGCAGCGCGGCCCCTTCTAACTATGGCTACACCTTC. Its protein is CASSAAPSNYGYTF.

This chain connects TRBV19 to TRBJ2-1; 13 bases agree with TRBD2. CDR1 is LNHDA, CDR2 SQIVND, per germline (reference sequence). The V gene end was trimmed by 4 bases and the J gene end by 0 bases; junction bases not matched to a gene: 3. The CDR3 extends over 17 amino acids. The CDR3 DNA is TGTGCCAGTAGTAGGGGACTAGCGGGGTCCTCCTACAATGAGCAGTTCTTC. Translation: CASSRGLAGSSYNEQFF.

The sample holds many counts of this clone. The rearrangement links TRBV11-2 to TRBJ1-2; D is possibly TRBD1 (5 bases). Germline values: CDR1 SGHAT, CDR2 FQNNGV. There are 16 residues in the CDR3. Trimming removed 5 bases at V and 1 base at J, with 17 bases between. DNA for the CDR3: TGTGCCAGCAGCCAACACCCCCAAGACAGTAACTATGGCTACACCTTC. Its translation is CASSQHPQDSNYGYTF.

The V and J genes are TRBV10-3 and TRBJ2-1; TRBD2 might be the D (5 bases). The CDR3 runs to 15 residues. Trimming took off 5 bases at V and 8 bases at J, with 19 bases between the two ends. Germline assignment: CDR1 ENHRY and CDR2 SYGVKD. The CDR3 coding sequence is TGTGCCATCAGTAAAAAACTGACCGCTAGCTATGAGCAGTTCTTC. Amino acids: CAISKKLTASYEQFF.

V is TRBV2 and J is TRBJ2-2; weak D call: TRBD2 (7 bases). The CDR3 loop spans 14 amino acids. CDR1 is SNHLY and CDR2 is FYNNEI in the germline V gene. With 10 bases removed from V and 7 bases from J, the gap between germline ends came to 19 bases. CDR3 region: CATRLGGADGELFF. The CDR3 DNA follows: TGTGCCACCCGGCTGGGGGGGGCGGACGGGGAGCTGTTTTTT.

The chain is built from TRBV15 and TRBJ2-6; D uncertain. CDR1 and CDR2 from the germline V gene are LNHNV and YYDKDF (reference sequence). Between the trimmed V and J ends, which lost 0 bases and 0 bases, there was a span of 6 bases. This CDR3 spans 16 amino acids. Here the CDR3 DNA reads TGTGCCACCAGCAGAGATGCTAGCTCTGGGGCCAACGTCCTGACTTTC. Translated: CATSRDASSGANVLTF.